Following are 12 T cell receptor beta chains from one sample sequenced in a study of Graves' ophthalmopathy and Graves' hyperthyroidism. The TCR beta CDR3 regions underwent amplification from RNA transcripts. Scientists carried out first-round RT-PCR using HTBI primers and then a second-round multiplex PCR. TCRdb fed the multiplex PCR reads into MiXCR, producing one record per CDR3 protein. Of roughly 350,000 distinct CDR3 sequences listed, about 18% were seen once; the top ten hold around 2.4%. Sequencing used peripheral blood. These receptors originate from an adult woman with stable Graves' hyperthyroidism.

The rearrangement joins TRBV9 to TRBJ1-1; 9 bases are shared with TRBD1. Trimming took 3 bases from V and 1 from J; bases not matched to a gene: 4. Germline assignment: CDR1 SGDLS and CDR2 YYNGEE. This CDR3 is 15 amino acids long. CDR3 bases: TGTGCCAGCAGCGGGCGGGGACAGGGGAACACTGAAGCTTTCTTT. Amino acid sequence: CASSGRGQGNTEAFF.

This clonotype was picked up many times. This chain joins TRBV20-1 and TRBJ2-2; no clear D gene. Germline CDR1 and CDR2: DFQATT and SNEGSKA (reference sequence). The CDR3 covers 9 residues. CDR3 loop: CGVEDELFF. For the CDR3, the DNA is TGCGGGGTCGAGGATGAGCTGTTTTTT.

This rearrangement joins TRBV4-3 to TRBJ2-7; 7 nucleotides agree with TRBD1. Germline CDR1 is LGHNA and CDR2 is YSLEER. CDR3 size: 14 residues. Trimming removed 1 base from V and 13 bases from J; junction bases left unmatched: 13. CDR3 region: CASSQGHRTGWLYF. The CDR3 nucleotides are TGCGCCAGCAGCCAAGGACACAGGACAGGATGGCTTTACTTC.

This clonotype occurred many times. V gene TRBV5-1 combines with J gene TRBJ1-2; possibly TRBD1 for D (6 bases). There are 13 residues in the CDR3. V lost 4 bases to trimming and J lost 5 bases, with 12 bases between them. Looked up from germline, CDR1 is SGHRS and CDR2 is YFSETQ. The chain's CDR3 is CASSVDSAYGYTF. The CDR3 DNA follows: TGCGCCAGCAGCGTGGACAGCGCATATGGCTACACCTTC.

The table lists this clonotype with many counts. The chain recombines TRBV5-1 with TRBJ2-7, with 7 bases matching TRBD1. V trimming: 3 bases; J trimming: 3 bases; junction bases outside the gene matches: 6. CDR3 length equals 14 residues. CDR1 and CDR2 (germline): SGHRS, YFSETQ. CDR3: CASSSGQSDYEQYF. The CDR3 bases are TGCGCCAGCAGCTCGGGACAGTCCGACTACGAGCAGTACTTC.

This clonotype appeared many times. The chain combines TRBV20-1 with TRBJ2-6; tentative D call: TRBD2 (6 bases). This CDR3 spans 14 amino acids. V was cut by 6 bases and J by 1 base, with 10 bases left in between. Germline V lookup: CDR1 DFQATT, CDR2 SNEGSKA (reference sequence). CDR3 loop: CSAGTPSGANVLTF. DNA for the CDR3: TGCAGTGCGGGGACTCCTTCTGGGGCCAACGTCCTGACTTTC.

This clonotype was counted ten times or more. The chain uses TRBV6-1 and TRBJ1-5; D possibly corresponds to TRBD1 (6 bases). Germline V lookup: CDR1 MNHNS, CDR2 SASEGT. Deletions cut 3 bases from V and 1 base from J, with 10 bases between. The CDR3 runs 15 residues. CDR3 bases: TGTGCCAGCAGTGACACAGGGATAAGCAATCAGCCCCAGCATTTT. This translates into CASSDTGISNQPQHF.

This clonotype was counted many times. This chain uses TRBV10-1 with TRBJ2-5; D is unresolved. The germline V gene has CDR1 WNHNN and CDR2 SYGVQD (reference sequence). This CDR3 has 14 amino acids. The ends were cut back, 4 bases at V and 2 bases at J, with 11 bases in the middle. CDR3 nucleotides: TGCGCCAGCAGTGGAGAACCTTTACAAGAGACCCAGTACTTC. Translating it yields CASSGEPLQETQYF.

This chain joins TRBV7-3 and TRBJ2-2; D tentatively reads TRBD1 or TRBD2 (6 bases each). V was pared by 4 bases and J by 8 bases, with 11 bases between. The CDR3 runs 13 residues. Germline V gene data show CDR1 as SGHTA and CDR2 as FQGTGA. The CDR3 sequence is CASSSTGRGELFF. The CDR3 nucleotides are TGTGCCAGCAGCTCCACAGGGAGGGGGGAGCTGTTTTTT.

This clonotype was observed a single time. The rearrangement uses TRBV6-4 and TRBJ2-5; TRBD2 might be the D (5 bases). Germline assignment: CDR1 MRHNA and CDR2 SNTAGT. V lost 8 bases and J 0 bases, leaving 10 bases between the germline ends. The CDR3 consists of 13 residues. Here the CDR3 reads CASERVNQETQYF. The CDR3, as DNA: TGTGCCAGCGAGAGGGTGAACCAAGAGACCCAGTACTTC.

This clonotype was detected many times. The J gene is TRBJ2-5, the V gene TRBV11-3; D perhaps matches TRBD1 (6 bases). Germline CDR1 and CDR2: SGHNT and YENEEA. The V and J ends lost 2 bases and 3 bases respectively, with 22 bases between them. The CDR3 has 18 amino acids. The CDR3 protein is CASSLRSGGGSGKETQYF. The DNA for the CDR3 is TGTGCCAGCAGCTTAAGGTCTGGGGGCGGAAGTGGGAAAGAGACCCAGTACTTC.

This clonotype was counted at least ten times. The chain links TRBV29-1 to TRBJ2-5; 12 bases match TRBD2. The CDR3 loop spans 14 amino acids. Trimming cost V 3 bases and J 6 bases; bases outside gene matches: 5. Germline CDR1 is SQVTM and CDR2 is ANQGSEA. The CDR3 region has the DNA TGCAGCGTTGAGACTAGCGGGAGTTGGAAGACCCAGTACTTC. This gives the protein CSVETSGSWKTQYF.